This T cell receptor beta chain was obtained from a study of OX40 agonist ivuxolimab in advanced cancers. Study in general: Recorded diagnoses for dose-escalation patients were hepatocellular carcinoma, melanoma, renal cell or head and neck cancer. The dose-escalation cohort was about 83% male, with a mean age of about 60 years, ranging about 23 to 80.

This clone came up a few times. Its antigen is as yet unknown. Study-level findings and limits: At 0.1 to 3.0 mg/kg, CD4+ and CD8+ blood T cells expanded clonally by week 6.

V was cut by 0 bases and J by 8 bases, with 19 bases left in between. CDR3 length: 15 amino acids. Germline CDR1 GTSNPN, CDR2 SVGIG (reference sequence). Data came from immunoSEQ multiplex PCR; TCRdb stores just in-frame clones and leaves some out. Of about 82,000 clones listed, 91% are singletons. This chain connects TRBV30 to TRBJ1-2; D is ambiguous. The source of this sequence is an adult with an advanced solid tumor such as melanoma, head and neck, liver or kidney cancer. The sequencing used CD4+ or CD8+ T cells sorted from blood, collected in a trial of the OX40 agonist ivuxolimab. The CDR3 DNA is TGTGCCTGGAGTGTAGGCGGAGGGTCAGCAGTCGGCTACACCTTC. Translation gives CAWSVGGGSAVGYTF.